A single sample is the source of the 14 T cell receptor beta chains below, sequenced in a study of radiotherapy plus CTLA-4 blockade in lung cancer. Libraries were prepared by immunoSEQ multiplex PCR; TCRdb keeps only in-frame clonotypes and omits some of them. Of some 70,000 clones in the sample, 79% were seen once. The specimen comprised peripheral blood, sampled from a patient treated with radiotherapy plus ipilimumab. Every receptor here comes from a human donor with non-small cell lung cancer who had a complete response to radiotherapy plus ipilimumab.

This clone is categorized as medium-sized. The chain is built from TRBV7-9 and TRBJ2-7, with 8 bases matching TRBD1. With 4 bases clipped from V and 2 bases from J, the junction kept 4 bases outside the gene matches. Germline CDR1 SEHNR, CDR2 FQNEAQ (reference sequence). The CDR3 is 14 amino acids. DNA of the CDR3: TGTGCCAGCAGCTGGACAGGGCAGGCCTACGAGCAGTACTTC. It codes for CASSWTGQAYEQYF.

The chain couples TRBV5-1 to TRBJ2-1; D is possibly TRBD1 (5 bases). Germline values: CDR1 SGHRS, CDR2 YFSETQ. The CDR3 loop spans 13 amino acids. V lost 2 bases and J 5 bases, leaving 8 bases between the germline ends. The CDR3 here is CASSLDRNNEQFF. As DNA, the CDR3 is TGCGCCAGCAGCTTAGACAGAAACAATGAGCAGTTCTTC.

The chain recombines TRBV14 with TRBJ1-1; maybe TRBD1 (5 bases). Germline CDR1 is SGHDN and CDR2 is FVKESK. V was shortened by 0 bases and J by 5 bases, with 10 bases between the two germline ends. The CDR3 contains 14 residues. This CDR3 is CASSQDTEGTEAFF. CDR3 nucleotide sequence: TGTGCCAGCAGCCAAGACACCGAGGGGACTGAAGCTTTCTTT. Full variable domain (rest looked up from reference TRBV14 and TRBJ1-1): EAGVTQFPSHSVIEKGQTVTLRCDPISGHDNLYWYRRVMGKEIKFLLHFVKESKQDESGMPNNRFLAERTGGTYSTLKVQPAELEDSGVYFCASSQDTEGTEAFFGQGTRLTVV.

The V call is TRBV19, the J call TRBJ2-2, with D hard to call. This CDR3 is 12 amino acids long. The germline V gene has CDR1 LNHDA and CDR2 SQIVND (reference sequence). The V and J ends lost 3 bases and 5 bases respectively, with 4 bases between them. The CDR3 loop reads CASSIRTGELFF. Written as DNA, the CDR3 is TGTGCCAGTAGTATCAGGACCGGGGAGCTGTTTTTT.

The chain joins TRBV2 to TRBJ2-5; maybe TRBD1 (6 bases). CDR1 is SNHLY and CDR2 is FYNNEI in the germline V gene. V was pared by 6 bases and J by 5 bases, with 13 bases between. The CDR3 contains 13 residues. The chain's CDR3 is CASSLQGRETQYF. The CDR3 DNA is TGTGCCAGCAGCTTACAGGGAAGGGAGACCCAGTACTTC.

V usage is TRBV13 and J usage is TRBJ2-1; D is unresolved. The CDR3 length is 12 residues. Germline CDR1 reads PRHDT; CDR2 reads FYEKMQ (reference sequence). V was pared by 2 bases and J by 9 bases, with 8 bases between. CDR3 loop: CASSLRSREQFF. CDR3 nucleotides: TGTGCCAGCAGCTTACGGTCTCGTGAGCAGTTCTTC. Combining the CDR3 with reference TRBV13 and TRBJ2-1 gives the whole variable domain AAGVIQSPRHLIKEKRETATLKCYPIPRHDTVYWYQQGPGQDPQFLISFYEKMQSDKGSIPDRFSAQQFSDYHSELNMSSLELGDSALYFCASSLRSREQFFGPGTRLTVL.

The genes are TRBV5-6 and TRBJ1-1; the D gene is possibly TRBD1 (5 bases). Deletions cut 5 bases from V and 4 bases from J, with 18 bases between. CDR3 length: 15 residues. The germline gives CDR1 SGHDT, CDR2 YYEEEE. The CDR3 bases are TGTGCCAGCAGTCCACCTCAGGGTAGTAGCACTGAAGCTTTCTTT. Translation: CASSPPQGSSTEAFF. Complete variable domain (other parts from reference TRBV5-6 and TRBJ1-1): DAGVTQSPTHLIKTRGQQVTLRCSPKSGHDTVSWYQQALGQGPQFIFQYYEEEERQRGNFPDRFSGHQFPNYSSELNVNALLLGDSALYLCASSPPQGSSTEAFFGQGTRLTVV.

This rearrangement joins TRBV27 to TRBJ1-5, with TRBD1 identical over 10 bases. The CDR3 length is 16 residues. Germline CDR1 and CDR2: MNHEY and SMNVEV (reference sequence). Unmatched junction bases numbered 5, after V lost 5 bases and J lost 1 base. DNA for the CDR3: TGTGCCAGCAGTATGAGACAGGGGGCGAGCAATCAGCCCCAGCATTTT. The encoded protein is CASSMRQGASNQPQHF.

The J gene is TRBJ1-1, the V gene TRBV5-1; D is possibly TRBD1 (6 bases). Trimming shortened V by 4 bases and J by 3 bases, and 16 bases separated the two germline ends. Per germline, CDR1 SGHRS and CDR2 YFSETQ. This CDR3 has 15 amino acids. The CDR3 region has the DNA TGCGCCAGCAGCACGGAGGGGGTAAGGTACACTGAAGCTTTCTTT. Translating gives CASSTEGVRYTEAFF.

The chain joins TRBV2 to TRBJ2-7, with 8 bases that match TRBD1. Germline lookup yields CDR1 SNHLY and CDR2 FYNNEI. This CDR3 is built from 15 residues. V gave up 4 bases and J gave up 1 base; unmatched junction bases: 6. CDR3 in DNA: TGTGCCAGCAGTGCATTCGGGACAGGATCCTACGAGCAGTACGTC. This sequence encodes CASSAFGTGSYEQYV.

The CDR3 DNA reads TGTGCCAGCAGCCAAAACAGGGTCGATGGCTACACCTTC. It yields the protein CASSQNRVDGYTF. The chain employs TRBV11-2 and TRBJ1-2, with D possibly being TRBD1 (6 bases). The length of the CDR3 is 13 residues. Germline V CDR1 and CDR2: SGHAT, FQNNGV. V was shortened by 5 bases and J by 6 bases, with 13 bases between the two germline ends.

The count of this clone is one. The chain couples TRBV6-5 to TRBJ2-7; possible D gene TRBD1, 7 bases. The CDR3 extends over 12 amino acids. Trimming removed 9 bases from V and 2 bases from J, with 11 bases in between. The germline CDR1 and CDR2 sequences are MNHEY and SVGAGI. The CDR3 DNA is TGTGCCAGTACAGGGGAGGCCTACGAGCAGTACTTC. It codes for CASTGEAYEQYF.

The CDR3 reads CASLTTGRGNTEAFF. CDR3 in DNA: TGTGCCAGCCTGACGACAGGCCGTGGGAACACTGAAGCTTTCTTT. The chain uses TRBV6-5 and TRBJ1-1, with D possibly being TRBD1 (6 bases). The CDR3 totals 15 residues. The germline V gene encodes CDR1 MNHEY and CDR2 SVGAGI. Trimming left V 8 bases short and J 1 base short, with 17 bases between.

CDR3 loop: CASGLALPTSGRYEQYV. The CDR3 DNA reads TGTGCTAGTGGTTTGGCACTCCCGACTAGCGGGAGGTACGAGCAGTACGTC. The chain uses TRBV12-5 and TRBJ2-7; 13 nucleotides match TRBD2. Germline values: CDR1 LGHNT, CDR2 FRNRAP. CDR3 length: 17 amino acids. Trimming removed 1 base from V and 4 bases from J; junction bases left unmatched: 7.